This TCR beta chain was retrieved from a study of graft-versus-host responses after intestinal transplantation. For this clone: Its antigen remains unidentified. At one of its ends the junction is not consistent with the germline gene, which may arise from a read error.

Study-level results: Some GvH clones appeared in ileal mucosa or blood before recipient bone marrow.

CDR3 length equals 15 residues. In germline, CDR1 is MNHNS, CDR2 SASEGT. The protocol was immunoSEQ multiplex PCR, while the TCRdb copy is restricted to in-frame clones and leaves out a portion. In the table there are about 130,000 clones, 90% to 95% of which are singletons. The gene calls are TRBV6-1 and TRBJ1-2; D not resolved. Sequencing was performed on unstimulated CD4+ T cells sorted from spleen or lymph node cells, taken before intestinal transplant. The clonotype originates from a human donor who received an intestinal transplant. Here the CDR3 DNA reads TGTGGCAGCAGTGAAGTGGGCAGGACCTACTATGGCTACACCTTC. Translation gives CGSSEVGRTYYGYTF.